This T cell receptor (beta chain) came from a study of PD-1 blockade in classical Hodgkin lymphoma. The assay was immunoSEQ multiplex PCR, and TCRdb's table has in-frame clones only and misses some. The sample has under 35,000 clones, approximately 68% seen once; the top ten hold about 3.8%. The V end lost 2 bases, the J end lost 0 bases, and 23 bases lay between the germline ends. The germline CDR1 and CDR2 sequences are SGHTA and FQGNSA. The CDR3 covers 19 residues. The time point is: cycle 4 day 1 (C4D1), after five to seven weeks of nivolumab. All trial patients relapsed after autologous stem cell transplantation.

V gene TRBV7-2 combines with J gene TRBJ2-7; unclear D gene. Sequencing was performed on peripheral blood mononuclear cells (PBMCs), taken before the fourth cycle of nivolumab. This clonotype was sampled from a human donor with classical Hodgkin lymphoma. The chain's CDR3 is CASSLTSPGRPLSSYEQYF. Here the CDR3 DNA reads TGTGCCAGCAGCTTAACGTCGCCCGGGCGCCCCTTGAGCTCCTACGAGCAGTACTTC.